This entry describes one TCR beta chain. The assay was immunoSEQ multiplex PCR, and TCRdb's table has in-frame clones only and misses some. The sample has hundreds of thousands of clones, around 87% seen once. Recruitment covered roughly 24 US areas and drew participants whose ages spanned roughly 18 to 90 years. Which cohort a participant joined came from the clinical history participants gave. This sample is drawn from a study of blood T cell repertoires in COVID-19. Study overall: Donors in the United States, Italy and Spain gave samples during acute or convalescent COVID-19. Sources were T cells, B-cell-depleted T cells, or PBMCs; the material itself was cDNA or gDNA.

This CDR3 has 13 residues. Germline V gene sequence: CDR1 LGHNA, CDR2 YNFKEQ. V was trimmed by 0 bases and J by 6 bases, leaving 9 bases between them. The V and J genes are TRBV4-2 and TRBJ2-7, with D unresolved. The TCR comes from a woman under 30 with acute COVID-19. Sequenced material: PBMCs or T cells enriched from blood (not recorded which). The CDR3 loop is CASSQEGSTEQYF. The CDR3 nucleotides read TGTGCCAGCAGCCAAGAGGGCAGTACCGAGCAGTACTTC.